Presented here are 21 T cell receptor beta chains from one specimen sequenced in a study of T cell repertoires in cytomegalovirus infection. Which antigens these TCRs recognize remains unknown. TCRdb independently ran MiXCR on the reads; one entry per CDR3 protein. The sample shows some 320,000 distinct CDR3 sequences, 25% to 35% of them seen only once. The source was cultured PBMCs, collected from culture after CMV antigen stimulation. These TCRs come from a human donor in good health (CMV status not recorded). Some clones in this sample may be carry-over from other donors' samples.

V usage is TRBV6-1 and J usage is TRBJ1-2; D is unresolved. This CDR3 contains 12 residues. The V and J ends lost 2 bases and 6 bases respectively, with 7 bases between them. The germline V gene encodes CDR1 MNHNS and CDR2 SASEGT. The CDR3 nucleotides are TGTGCCAGCAGTGAACTTAGGGATGGCTACACCTTC. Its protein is CASSELRDGYTF.

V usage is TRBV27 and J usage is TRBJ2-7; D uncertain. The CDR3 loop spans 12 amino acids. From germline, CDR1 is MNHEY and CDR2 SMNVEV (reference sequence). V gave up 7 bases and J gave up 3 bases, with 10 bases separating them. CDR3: CASKSRFYEQYF. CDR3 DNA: TGTGCCAGCAAGAGCAGGTTCTACGAGCAGTACTTC.

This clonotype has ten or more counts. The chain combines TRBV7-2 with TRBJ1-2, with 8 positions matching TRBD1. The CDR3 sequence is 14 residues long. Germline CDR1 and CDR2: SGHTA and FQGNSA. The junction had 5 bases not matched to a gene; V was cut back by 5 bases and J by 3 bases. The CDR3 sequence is CASSVDRGDYGYTF. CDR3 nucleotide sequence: TGTGCCAGCAGCGTCGACAGGGGTGACTATGGCTACACCTTC.

CDR3 amino acids: CASSQVRAVREKLFF. The CDR3 DNA reads TGTGCCAGCAGCCAAGTGAGGGCCGTGAGGGAAAAACTGTTTTTT. This chain links TRBV14 with TRBJ1-4; no clear D. The ends were cut back, 1 base at V and 8 bases at J, with 14 bases in the middle. The CDR3 is made up of 15 amino acids. Germline V gene lookup returns CDR1 SGHDN and CDR2 FVKESK. The whole variable domain, remainder taken from reference TRBV14 and TRBJ1-4, is EAGVTQFPSHSVIEKGQTVTLRCDPISGHDNLYWYRRVMGKEIKFLLHFVKESKQDESGMPNNRFLAERTGGTYSTLKVQPAELEDSGVYFCASSQVRAVREKLFFGSGTQLSVL.

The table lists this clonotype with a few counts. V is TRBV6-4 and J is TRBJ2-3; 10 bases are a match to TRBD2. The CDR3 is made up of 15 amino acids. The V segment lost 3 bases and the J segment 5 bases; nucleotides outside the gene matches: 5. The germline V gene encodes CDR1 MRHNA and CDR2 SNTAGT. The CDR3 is CASSESGGAEDTQYF. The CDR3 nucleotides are TGTGCCAGCAGTGAGAGCGGGGGGGCGGAAGATACGCAGTATTTT.

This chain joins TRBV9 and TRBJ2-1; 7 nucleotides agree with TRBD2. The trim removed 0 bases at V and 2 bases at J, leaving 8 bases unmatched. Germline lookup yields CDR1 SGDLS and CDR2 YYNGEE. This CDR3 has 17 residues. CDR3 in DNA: TGTGCCAGCAGCGTAGCTCGCGCTAGCGGCACCTACAATGAGCAGTTCTTC. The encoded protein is CASSVARASGTYNEQFF.

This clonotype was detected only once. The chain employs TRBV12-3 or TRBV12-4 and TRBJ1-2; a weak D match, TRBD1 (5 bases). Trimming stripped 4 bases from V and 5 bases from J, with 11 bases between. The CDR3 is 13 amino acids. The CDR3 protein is CASSSGTLYGYTF. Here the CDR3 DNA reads TGTGCCAGCAGTTCTGGGACCCTTTATGGCTACACCTTC.

CDR3 loop: CASSTRRNTGELFF. The CDR3 DNA reads as TGTGCCAGCAGCACCAGACGGAACACCGGGGAGCTGTTTTTT. The genes are TRBV12-3 or TRBV12-4 and TRBJ2-2; D unresolved. Trimming took off 6 bases at V and 1 base at J, with 9 bases between the two ends. This CDR3 comprises 14 residues.

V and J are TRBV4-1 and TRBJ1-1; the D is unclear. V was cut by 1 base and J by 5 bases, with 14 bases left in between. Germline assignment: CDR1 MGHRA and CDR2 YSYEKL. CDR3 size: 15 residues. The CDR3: CASSQAGRGKTEAFF. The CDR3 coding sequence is TGCGCCAGCAGCCAAGCGGGCCGAGGGAAAACTGAAGCTTTCTTT.

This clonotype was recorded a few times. CDR3 DNA sequence: TGTGCCACCAGTGACCCGCTTCGACTACACCATGAGAATGAGCAGTTCTTC. It is translated as CATSDPLRLHHENEQFF. This rearrangement joins TRBV24-1 to TRBJ2-1; a possible D gene is TRBD2 (5 bases). Germline V gene data show CDR1 as KGHDR and CDR2 as SFDVKD. V was trimmed by 4 bases and J by 7 bases, leaving 22 bases between them. This CDR3 has 17 residues.

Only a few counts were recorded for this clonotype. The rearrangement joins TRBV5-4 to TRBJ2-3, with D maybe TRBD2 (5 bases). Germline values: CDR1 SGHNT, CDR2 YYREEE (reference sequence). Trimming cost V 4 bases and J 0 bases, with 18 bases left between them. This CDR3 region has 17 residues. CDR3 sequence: CASSLGSLAISTDTQYF. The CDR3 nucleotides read TGTGCCAGCAGCCTGGGGAGTTTAGCTATCAGCACAGATACGCAGTATTTT.

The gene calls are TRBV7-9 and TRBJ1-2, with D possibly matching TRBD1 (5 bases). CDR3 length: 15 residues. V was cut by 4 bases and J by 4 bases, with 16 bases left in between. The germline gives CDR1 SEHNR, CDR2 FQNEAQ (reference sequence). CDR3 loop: CASSYGTVGLYGYTF. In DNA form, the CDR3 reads TGTGCCAGCAGCTATGGGACGGTTGGCCTCTATGGCTACACCTTC.

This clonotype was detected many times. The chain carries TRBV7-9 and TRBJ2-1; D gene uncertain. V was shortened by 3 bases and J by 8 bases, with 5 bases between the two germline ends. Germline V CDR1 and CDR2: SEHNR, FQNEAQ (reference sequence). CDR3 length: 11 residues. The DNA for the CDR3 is TGTGCCAGCAGCTTGAGCGATGAGCAGTTCTTC. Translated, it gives CASSLSDEQFF. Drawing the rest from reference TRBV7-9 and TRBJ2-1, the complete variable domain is DTGVSQNPRHKITKRGQNVTFRCDPISEHNRLYWYRQTLGQGPEFLTYFQNEAQLEKSRLLSDRFSAERPKGSFSTLEIQRTEQGDSAMYLCASSLSDEQFFGPGTRLTVL.

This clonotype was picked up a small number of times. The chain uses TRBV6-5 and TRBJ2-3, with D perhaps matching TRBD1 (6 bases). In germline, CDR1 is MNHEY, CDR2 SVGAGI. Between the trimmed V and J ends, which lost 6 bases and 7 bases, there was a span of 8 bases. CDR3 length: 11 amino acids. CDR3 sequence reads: CASRDSYTQYF. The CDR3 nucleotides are TGTGCCAGCAGGGACAGCTATACGCAGTATTTT.

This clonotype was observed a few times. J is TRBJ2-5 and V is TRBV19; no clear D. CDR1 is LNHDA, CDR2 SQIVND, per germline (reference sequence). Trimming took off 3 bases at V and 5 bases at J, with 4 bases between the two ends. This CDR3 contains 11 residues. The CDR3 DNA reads TGTGCCAGTAGTATGTGGGAGACCCAGTACTTC. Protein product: CASSMWETQYF.

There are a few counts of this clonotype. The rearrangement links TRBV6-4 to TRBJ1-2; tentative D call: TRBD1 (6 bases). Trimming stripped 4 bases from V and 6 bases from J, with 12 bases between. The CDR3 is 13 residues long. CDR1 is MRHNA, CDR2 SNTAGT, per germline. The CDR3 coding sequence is TGTGCCAGCAGTGTTCGGGGGCGGAATGGCTACACCTTC. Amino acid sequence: CASSVRGRNGYTF.

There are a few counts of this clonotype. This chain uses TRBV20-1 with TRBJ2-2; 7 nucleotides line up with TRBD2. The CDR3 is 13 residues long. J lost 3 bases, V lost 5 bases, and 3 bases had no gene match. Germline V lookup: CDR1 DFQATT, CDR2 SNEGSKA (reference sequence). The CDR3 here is CSARGSDTGELFF. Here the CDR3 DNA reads TGCAGTGCTCGCGGGAGTGACACCGGGGAGCTGTTTTTT.

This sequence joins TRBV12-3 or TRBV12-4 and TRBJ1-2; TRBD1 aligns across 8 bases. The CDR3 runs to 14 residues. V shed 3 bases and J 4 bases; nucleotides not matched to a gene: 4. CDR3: CASSLDRVGYGYTF. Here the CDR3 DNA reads TGTGCCAGCAGTTTGGACAGGGTGGGCTATGGCTACACCTTC.

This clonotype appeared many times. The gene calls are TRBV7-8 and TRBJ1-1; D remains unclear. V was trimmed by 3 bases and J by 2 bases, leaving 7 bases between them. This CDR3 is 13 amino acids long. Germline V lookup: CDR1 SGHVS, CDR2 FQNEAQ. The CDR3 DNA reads TGTGCCAGCAGCTTCGGGATAAACACTGAAGCTTTCTTT. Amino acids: CASSFGINTEAFF. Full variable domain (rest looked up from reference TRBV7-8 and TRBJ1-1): GAGVSQSPRYKVAKRGQDVALRCDPISGHVSLFWYQQALGQGPEFLTYFQNEAQLDKSGLPSDRFFAERPEGSVSTLKIQRTQQEDSAVYLCASSFGINTEAFFGQGTRLTVV.

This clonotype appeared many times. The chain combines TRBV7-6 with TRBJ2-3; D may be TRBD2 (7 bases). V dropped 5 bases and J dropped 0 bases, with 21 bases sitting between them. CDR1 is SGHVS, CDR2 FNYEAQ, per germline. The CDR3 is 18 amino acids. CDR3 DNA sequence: TGTGCCAGCAGCGCCCGCGGGGGCGAATCGGCTAGCACAGATACGCAGTATTTT. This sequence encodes CASSARGGESASTDTQYF.

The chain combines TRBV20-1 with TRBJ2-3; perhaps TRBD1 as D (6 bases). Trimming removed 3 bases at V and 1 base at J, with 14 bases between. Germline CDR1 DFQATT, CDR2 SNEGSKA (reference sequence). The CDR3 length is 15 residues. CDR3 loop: CSARSMRQGTDTQYF. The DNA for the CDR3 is TGCAGTGCTAGGAGTATGAGACAGGGCACAGATACGCAGTATTTT.